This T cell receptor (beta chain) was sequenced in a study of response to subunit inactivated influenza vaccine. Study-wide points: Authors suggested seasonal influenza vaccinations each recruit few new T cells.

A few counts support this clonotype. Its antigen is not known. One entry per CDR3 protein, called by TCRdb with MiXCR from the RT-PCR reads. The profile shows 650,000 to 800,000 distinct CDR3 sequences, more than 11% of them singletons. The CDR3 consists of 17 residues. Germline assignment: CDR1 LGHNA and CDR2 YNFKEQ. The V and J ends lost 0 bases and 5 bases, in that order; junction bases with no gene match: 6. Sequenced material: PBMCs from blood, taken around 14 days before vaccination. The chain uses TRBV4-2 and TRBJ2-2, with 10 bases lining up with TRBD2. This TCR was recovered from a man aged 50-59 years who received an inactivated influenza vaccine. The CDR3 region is CASSQDGSGGWTGELFF. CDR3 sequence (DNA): TGTGCCAGCAGCCAAGATGGTAGCGGGGGGTGGACCGGGGAGCTGTTTTTT.